Listed below are T cell receptor beta chains from one sample, sequenced in a study of shared clonotypes between healthy human individuals. The method was immunoSEQ multiplex PCR; TCRdb's version includes in-frame clones alone and lacks a portion of them. The data contain a few hundred thousand clones, approximately 79% of them singletons. Sequences were obtained from memory CD4+ T cells sorted from blood. These receptors came from a man aged 30 to 39 in good health. CDR3s include the opening cysteine and the closing phenylalanine or tryptophan. D genes are given only for firm matches. The size field is filled for only some rows; it gives once, few, many or a size class.

abundance | j_gene | d_gene | v_gene | CDR3nt | CDR3aa
- | TRBJ1-1 | - | TRBV2 | TGTGCCAGCAGTTACCTCACTGAAGCTTTCTTT | CASSYLTEAFF
few | TRBJ1-4 | - | TRBV6-5 | TGTGCCAGCAGAAGGACACCAACTAATGAAAAACTGTTTTTT | CASRRTPTNEKLFF
- | TRBJ2-7 | TRBD2 | TRBV28 | TGTGCCAGCAGGGGCGGTGACGGGAGGCCCCTGAACTTC | CASRGGDGRPLNF
- | TRBJ2-7 | - | TRBV7-2 | TGTGCCAGCAGCTCCCCCCCCCACGAGCAGTACTTC | CASSSPPHEQYF
once | TRBJ2-7 | - | TRBV28 | TGTGCCAGCAGTTCCCCCGGGACCTACCGCGAGCAGTACTTC | CASSSPGTYREQYF
- | TRBJ1-4 | - | TRBV7-9 | TGTGCCAGCAGCTTAAGGGATGGGGTAAATGAAAAACTGTTTTTT | CASSLRDGVNEKLFF
many | TRBJ2-2 | TRBD1 | TRBV7-2 | TGTGCCAGCAGCTTAGGGACAGGGGTGAACACCGGGGAGCTGTTTTTT | CASSLGTGVNTGELFF
- | TRBJ1-4 | TRBD1 | TRBV6-1 | TGTGCCAGCAGGGGACAGGTCGGAGGAAAACTGTTTTTT | CASRGQVGGKLFF
few | TRBJ2-7 | - | TRBV6-1 | TGTGCCAGCAGTGAAAGGGGCTACGAGCAGTACTTC | CASSERGYEQYF
- | TRBJ2-1 | TRBD2 | TRBV7-9 | TGTGCCAGCAGCTCTGAGGTCCTAGCGGGAGGGCGAAATGAGCAGTTCTTC | CASSSEVLAGGRNEQFF
few | TRBJ2-3 | TRBD2 | TRBV2 | TGTGCCAGCAGTGCAGCCGGGACTACCACAGATACGCAGTATTTT | CASSAAGTTTDTQYF
- | TRBJ1-1 | - | TRBV11-2 | TGTGCCAGCAGCTTAGATATTGGGGTTCGGACTGAAGCTTTCTTT | CASSLDIGVRTEAFF
- | TRBJ1-2 | TRBD1 | TRBV28 | TGTGCCACCTTGGACAGGGGAAGGTGGGGCTACACCTTC | CATLDRGRWGYTF
- | TRBJ1-4 | TRBD1 | TRBV6-5 | TGTGCCAGCAGTTTGGGACAGCCGAATGAAAAACTGTTTTTT | CASSLGQPNEKLFF
few | TRBJ1-5 | - | TRBV5-6 | TGTGCCAGCAGCTTAGGCAGGGAAGATATGGCCCAGCATTTT | CASSLGREDMAQHF
- | TRBJ2-7 | - | TRBV5-4 | TGTGCCAGCAGCTCGACCGCGACTGACTACGAGCAGTACTTC | CASSSTATDYEQYF
- | TRBJ1-2 | - | TRBV2 | TGTGCCAGCAGTGTCGAACAATACTATGGCTACACCTTC | CASSVEQYYGYTF
- | TRBJ1-2 | - | TRBV2 | TGTGCCAGCAGTGGAAGAGCCGTAAGCTACACCTTC | CASSGRAVSYTF
- | TRBJ2-1 | TRBD2 | TRBV10-2 | TGCGCCAGCAGTGCCCCGGGCGGGAGGGGCAATGAGCAGTTCTTC | CASSAPGGRGNEQFF
many | TRBJ2-2 | - | TRBV25-1 | TGTGCCAGCAGTTTCAGCGGTGCCGGGGAGCTGTTTTTT | CASSFSGAGELFF
- | TRBJ1-2 | - | TRBV7-9 | TGTGCCAGCAGCTCCCGGTCGCAGGGGATCGGTGGCTACACCTTC | CASSSRSQGIGGYTF
- | TRBJ2-5 | - | TRBV1 | TGCACCAGCAGCCAAGAGACTAGCGGGAGGGCCCGAGAGACCCAGTACTTC | CTSSQETSGRARETQYF
- | TRBJ1-1 | TRBD1 | TRBV28 | TGTGCCAGCAGTTTACCCACGGGACAGGTACCACCTGACGTCTTT | CASSLPTGQVPPDVF
- | TRBJ2-7 | - | TRBV13 | TGTGCCAGCAGCCTCGGGACTTCCTACGAGCAGTACTTC | CASSLGTSYEQYF
- | TRBJ2-5 | - | TRBV7-3 | TGTGCCAGCAGCTTAAATACGGGGGCGGGGACCCAGTACTTC | CASSLNTGAGTQYF
- | TRBJ2-1 | TRBD2 | TRBV2 | TGTGCCAGCAGTGGAACAGGCGGGAGGGTTAAGTTCTTC | CASSGTGGRVKFF
- | TRBJ1-2 | TRBD1 | TRBV5-8 | TGTGCCAGCAGCTCGGGACAGAACTATGGCTACACCTTC | CASSSGQNYGYTF
- | TRBJ2-7 | TRBD1 | TRBV10-3 | TGTGCCATCAGTGGGGACAGGGGGTCCTACGAGCAGTACTTC | CAISGDRGSYEQYF
- | TRBJ2-3 | - | TRBV27 | TGTGCCAGCATAGGAACCGCTGGAAGCACAGATACGCAGTATTTT | CASIGTAGSTDTQYF
- | TRBJ2-7 | TRBD2 | TRBV14 | TGTGCCAGCAGCCTCCTAGCGGGAGGGCGGGGCGAGCAGTACTTC | CASSLLAGGRGEQYF
- | TRBJ2-2 | - | TRBV5-1 | TGCGCCAGCAGCTGGGCCGAAACAGGGTCGAACACCGGGGAGCTGTTTTTT | CASSWAETGSNTGELFF
few | TRBJ1-1 | - | TRBV7-9 | TGTGCCAGCAGCTCGGGACGGATGAACACTGAAGCTTTCTTT | CASSSGRMNTEAFF
many | TRBJ1-2 | - | TRBV28 | TGTGCCAGCAATTCCGCCGGGACGGGATATGGCTACACCTTC | CASNSAGTGYGYTF
once | TRBJ1-5 | - | TRBV18 | TGTGCCAGCTCACCCGGTTTCCCCTCGGGTGGCCAGCCCCAGCATTTT | CASSPGFPSGGQPQHF
- | TRBJ2-3 | TRBD1 | TRBV7-8 | TGTGCCAGCAGCTTAGGCAGGGGGCGAAGAGATACGCAGTATTTT | CASSLGRGRRDTQYF
- | TRBJ2-7 | - | TRBV5-5 | TGTGCCAGCAGCTTCTCTACAGGCTACGAGCAGTACTTC | CASSFSTGYEQYF
- | TRBJ2-5 | - | TRBV7-2 | TGTGCCAGCAGCCCACAGGTTATTCAAGAGACCCAGTACTTC | CASSPQVIQETQYF